The rows below give T cell receptor beta chains drawn from one sample of a study of blood T cell repertoires in COVID-19. TCRdb keeps only in-frame clones here, not all; method: immunoSEQ multiplex PCR. The sample carries some 130,000 clones, 80% to 90% recorded once. Specimen: PBMCs or T cells enriched from blood (not recorded which). The receptors were gathered from a woman in her forties or fifties who had recovered from COVID-19. CDR3s include the opening cysteine and the closing phenylalanine or tryptophan. D genes are given only for firm matches. Rows may omit the clone size; those that give it use once, few, many or a size class.

J | size | V | D | DNA | CDR3
TRBJ1-5 | - | TRBV21-1 | - | TGTGCCAGCAGCACCAAGGGGGGGGGCAATCAGCCCCAGCATTTT | CASSTKGGGNQPQHF
TRBJ1-6 | - | TRBV6-1 | - | TGTGCCAGCAGTGCAGAAGGGAGCTCCTATAATTCACCCCTCCACTTT | CASSAEGSSYNSPLHF
TRBJ1-2 | - | TRBV7-2 | TRBD1 | TGTGCCAGCAGCTTAGGACAGGGGGCCCACTATGGCTACACCTTC | CASSLGQGAHYGYTF
TRBJ2-7 | - | TRBV7-9 | TRBD1 | TGTGCCAGCACCTCGGGGGACAGGGTAACCTACGAGCAGTACTTC | CASTSGDRVTYEQYF
TRBJ1-1 | - | TRBV19 | TRBD1 | TGTGCCAGTAGTATATTACAGGGGACTGAAGCTTTCTTT | CASSILQGTEAFF
TRBJ1-4 | - | TRBV18 | TRBD1 | TGTGCCAGCTCACAAGGACAGGGACCTGAAAAACTGTTTTTT | CASSQGQGPEKLFF
TRBJ2-5 | - | TRBV11-2 | - | TGTGCCAGCAGCGGTCGGGGGGCGATAGAGACCCAGTACTTC | CASSGRGAIETQYF
TRBJ2-5 | - | TRBV7-2 | TRBD1 | TGTGCCAGCAGCTACACAGCAAGGGGGCTTCAAGAGACCCAGTACTTC | CASSYTARGLQETQYF
TRBJ2-5 | few | TRBV7-2 | TRBD2 | TGTGCCAGCAGCCCTCGGGGGGGCCGAGTGGAGACCCAGTACTTC | CASSPRGGRVETQYF
TRBJ2-1 | - | TRBV7-2 | TRBD1 | TGTGCCAGCAGCCAGGACAGGGGGCGGGATGAGCAGTTCTTC | CASSQDRGRDEQFF
TRBJ1-2 | - | TRBV4-1 | TRBD1 | TGCGCCAGCAGCCCTACAGGGGGCTTTTATGGCTACACCTTC | CASSPTGGFYGYTF
TRBJ1-5 | - | TRBV9 | - | TGTGCCAGCAGCCCGTCCGCCGCAGGTGGCAATCAGCCCCAGCATTTT | CASSPSAAGGNQPQHF
TRBJ1-5 | - | TRBV5-6 | TRBD1 | TGTGCCAGCAGCTTCGGGACAGGGTCGTTTGGGCAGCCCCAGCATTTT | CASSFGTGSFGQPQHF
TRBJ2-1 | - | TRBV11-2 | - | TGTGCCAGCAGCTTACAGGCGGGGTTTCTCCCGGATGAGCAGTTCTTC | CASSLQAGFLPDEQFF
TRBJ1-2 | - | TRBV3-1/TRBV3-2 | TRBD1 | TGTGCCAGCAGCCAACGACAGGGCTATGGCTACACCTTC | CASSQRQGYGYTF
TRBJ2-3 | - | TRBV7-2 | TRBD2 | TGTGCCAGCAGCCCCCGGACTAGCGGGGTCACAGATACGCAGTATTTT | CASSPRTSGVTDTQYF
TRBJ2-1 | - | TRBV9 | TRBD1 | TGTGCCAGCACCCCCGAGGGACAGGGGGAATACAATGAGCAGTTCTTC | CASTPEGQGEYNEQFF
TRBJ2-7 | - | TRBV7-6 | TRBD2 | TGTGCCAGCAGCGCGGGACTAACCTACGAGCAGTACTTC | CASSAGLTYEQYF
TRBJ2-6 | - | TRBV19 | - | TGTGCCAGTAGTATAATAACAGGTTCTGGGGCCAACGTCCTGACTTTC | CASSIITGSGANVLTF
TRBJ2-7 | few | TRBV3-1/TRBV3-2 | TRBD1 | TGTGCCAGCAGCCAAGCCCGATCCGGGACAGGGGCGGACGAGCAGTACTTC | CASSQARSGTGADEQYF
TRBJ2-5 | - | TRBV5-4 | - | TGTGCCAGCAGCTTGGCAAAAGGACAGCAAGGGACCCAGTACTTC | CASSLAKGQQGTQYF
TRBJ2-2 | - | TRBV5-1 | TRBD1 | TGCGCCAGCAGCTTTCGGACAGGCGGCCCCACCACCGGGGAGCTGTTTTTT | CASSFRTGGPTTGELFF
TRBJ1-4 | - | TRBV19 | - | TGTGCCAGTAGTAGGGGGACACCTCCGGGAAAACTGTTTTTT | CASSRGTPPGKLFF
TRBJ2-4 | - | TRBV6-2/TRBV6-3 | TRBD1 | TGTGCCAGCAGTGGGGACAGGGTTGCCAAAAACATTCAGTACTTC | CASSGDRVAKNIQYF
TRBJ1-5 | - | TRBV4-1 | - | TGCGCCAGCAGCCAAGATGGGGGGGGGCAGAACAATCAGCCCCAGCATTTT | CASSQDGGGQNNQPQHF
TRBJ2-5 | - | TRBV29-1 | - | TGCAGCGTTGACTCTAGCCAAGAGACCCAGTACTTC | CSVDSSQETQYF
TRBJ2-4 | - | TRBV19 | TRBD2 | TGTGCCAGTAGTATAGAGACTAGCGGGGGGGCGTTTGTCAAAAACATTCAGTACTTC | CASSIETSGGAFVKNIQYF
TRBJ1-5 | few | TRBV5-5 | - | TGTGCCAGCAGCTCACAGGACGATCAGCCCCAGCATTTT | CASSSQDDQPQHF
TRBJ1-2 | once | TRBV4-3 | - | TGCGCCAGCAGCCAAGAGGGGGCAGGGGCTAACTATGGCTACACCTTC | CASSQEGAGANYGYTF
TRBJ2-1 | - | TRBV5-1 | - | TGCGCCAGCAGCTTGGCCAGGTCTACCCAGGATGAGCAGTTCTTC | CASSLARSTQDEQFF
TRBJ2-2 | - | TRBV2 | - | TGTGCCAGCGGTGCTCACCCAGGCGGGGAGCTGTTTTTT | CASGAHPGGELFF